This entry lists 17 T cell receptor beta chains sequenced from one sample in a study of cytomegalovirus exposure and HLA in healthy donors (dated by TCRdb to about 2017). The method was the immunoSEQ multiplex PCR assay. A mixture of 60 forward primers for TCR Vbeta segments and 13 reverse primers for TCR Jbeta segments was used in the multiplex PCR. TCRdb re-hosts the immuneACCESS table, in-frame sequences only. Its copies lack some clones; in the studies checked, an unresolved V gene accounts for under half of them, and the cause for the rest is not known. The sample table on file contains around 80,000 clones. The top ten clonotypes cover about 4.9% of the sample. Sequences were obtained from PBMCs. The receptors were gathered from a man aged 40-50 years in good health and CMV-seronegative.

The chain joins TRBV19 to TRBJ2-7; 7 positions agree with TRBD1. The CDR3 is 15 amino acids. V lost 5 bases to trimming and J lost 1 base; unmatched junction nucleotides: 8. Germline values: CDR1 LNHDA, CDR2 SQIVND (reference sequence). The CDR3 is CASSPQGQESYEQYF. The CDR3 DNA sequence: TGTGCCAGTAGTCCGCAAGGACAGGAATCCTACGAGCAGTACTTC.

The genes are TRBV10-2 and TRBJ2-4, with D unresolved. Per germline, CDR1 WSHSY and CDR2 SAAADI. The CDR3 contains 14 residues. Trimming pared 5 bases from V and 3 bases from J, leaving 11 bases between. Here the CDR3 reads CASSKEFGKNIQYF. The CDR3 DNA sequence: TGCGCCAGCAGTAAGGAGTTTGGCAAAAACATTCAGTACTTC.

This chain links TRBV2 with TRBJ1-2; D call uncertain. The CDR3 is 13 residues long. Germline V gene lookup returns CDR1 SNHLY and CDR2 FYNNEI. The germline V and J ends were trimmed by 3 bases and 8 bases, with 13 bases remaining between them. The chain's CDR3 is CASSETTTEGYTF. CDR3 coding DNA: TGTGCCAGCAGTGAGACAACAACAGAGGGCTACACCTTC.

The chain joins TRBV7-9 to TRBJ1-1; tentatively, D is TRBD1 (5 bases). The CDR3 sequence is 13 residues long. Germline lookup yields CDR1 SEHNR and CDR2 FQNEAQ (reference sequence). V shed 5 bases and J shed 2 bases, with 9 bases lying between them. The CDR3 nucleotides are TGTGCCAGCAGCCCGACAGACAACACTGAAGCTTTCTTT. Protein: CASSPTDNTEAFF.

The chain employs TRBV30 and TRBJ2-2; perhaps TRBD2 as D (6 bases). The CDR3 sequence is 14 residues long. The V and J ends lost 4 bases and 2 bases respectively, with 11 bases between them. Germline CDR1 reads GTSNPN; CDR2 reads SVGIG (reference sequence). The DNA for the CDR3 is TGTGCCTGGACCCGGGGGTTAAACACCGGGGAGCTGTTTTTT. Protein sequence: CAWTRGLNTGELFF. The full variable domain, completed using reference TRBV30 and TRBJ2-2, is SQTIHQWPATLVQPVGSPLSLECTVEGTSNPNLYWYRQAAGRGLQLLFYSVGIGQISSEVPQNLSASRPQDRQFILSSKKLLLSDSGFYLCAWTRGLNTGELFFGEGSRLTVL.

The gene calls are TRBV5-4 and TRBJ1-2; D uncertain. CDR1 is SGHNT and CDR2 is YYREEE in the germline V gene (reference sequence). With 4 bases removed from V and 2 bases from J, the gap between germline ends came to 18 bases. This CDR3 comprises 16 residues. CDR3 in amino acids: CASSIGGGATNYGYTF. The CDR3, as DNA: TGTGCCAGCAGCATTGGTGGCGGAGCCACGAACTATGGCTACACCTTC.

The rearrangement joins TRBV6-5 to TRBJ1-1; tentatively, D is TRBD1 (6 bases). This CDR3 comprises 14 residues. V was pared by 6 bases and J by 4 bases, with 15 bases between. Germline CDR1 is MNHEY and CDR2 is SVGAGI. The CDR3 DNA is TGTGCCAGCAGCCCCATGGGACACCCCACTGAAGCTTTCTTT. This encodes CASSPMGHPTEAFF.

The rearrangement links TRBV5-1 to TRBJ2-5, with 9 bases aligning to TRBD1. The CDR3 is 14 residues long. Germline CDR1 and CDR2: SGHRS and YFSETQ. After removal of 3 bases from V and 10 bases from J, the junction contained 10 bases not matched to a gene. CDR3 amino acids: CASSWDRAGSDQYF. The CDR3 DNA reads TGCGCCAGCAGCTGGGACAGGGCGGGATCCGACCAGTACTTC. Full variable domain (missing parts from reference TRBV5-1 and TRBJ2-5): KAGVTQTPRYLIKTRGQQVTLSCSPISGHRSVSWYQQTPGQGLQFLFEYFSETQRNKGNFPGRFSGRQFSNSRSEMNVSTLELGDSALYLCASSWDRAGSDQYFGPGTRLLVL.

CDR3 protein: CASSLAGKNIQYF. The CDR3, as DNA: TGCGCCAGCAGCTTGGCAGGGAAAAACATTCAGTACTTC. The V and J genes are TRBV5-1 and TRBJ2-4; D might be TRBD1 (5 bases). Germline CDR1 SGHRS, CDR2 YFSETQ. CDR3 length: 13 residues. The V gene lost 0 bases and the J gene lost 4 bases, with 5 bases spanning the gap. The whole variable domain, remainder taken from reference TRBV5-1 and TRBJ2-4, is KAGVTQTPRYLIKTRGQQVTLSCSPISGHRSVSWYQQTPGQGLQFLFEYFSETQRNKGNFPGRFSGRQFSNSRSEMNVSTLELGDSALYLCASSLAGKNIQYFGAGTRLSVL.

The rearrangement links TRBV12-5 to TRBJ1-1; D gene unclear. The V and J ends lost 2 bases and 1 base respectively, with 11 bases between them. The CDR3 contains 15 residues. The germline V gene encodes CDR1 LGHNT and CDR2 FRNRAP. CDR3 sequence reads: CASGLTPSGNTEAFF. The CDR3 DNA reads as TGTGCTAGTGGTTTGACCCCCTCGGGGAACACTGAAGCTTTCTTT.

J is TRBJ1-4 and V is TRBV11-2, with D unresolved. V shed 8 bases and J shed 1 base, with 11 bases lying between them. The CDR3 runs 14 residues. Germline V CDR1 and CDR2: SGHAT, FQNNGV. The DNA for the CDR3 is TGTGCCAGCCGTCCCGGAGGAACTAATGAAAAACTGTTTTTT. Translation: CASRPGGTNEKLFF.

V is TRBV27 and J is TRBJ2-2; the match to TRBD1 covers 7 bases. V lost 6 bases to trimming and J lost 3 bases; unmatched junction nucleotides: 4. Germline assignment: CDR1 MNHEY and CDR2 SMNVEV (reference sequence). This CDR3 is 14 amino acids long. The CDR3 DNA follows: TGTGCCAGCAGCCTCAGGGGGTACACCGGGGAGCTGTTTTTT. Encoded protein: CASSLRGYTGELFF.

The gene calls are TRBV27 and TRBJ2-3; a possible D gene is TRBD1 (6 bases). This CDR3 spans 16 amino acids. In germline, CDR1 is MNHEY, CDR2 SMNVEV (reference sequence). Trimming shortened V by 8 bases and J by 1 base, and 19 bases separated the two germline ends. The CDR3 region has the DNA TGTGCCAGCCGGTCTCCGGGACAACCACGCACAGATACGCAGTATTTT. Encoded protein: CASRSPGQPRTDTQYF.

The rearrangement uses TRBV19 and TRBJ1-6; D possibly corresponds to TRBD1 (5 bases). The CDR3 runs 14 residues. The germline V gene has CDR1 LNHDA and CDR2 SQIVND (reference sequence). V lost 3 bases and J lost 7, with 10 bases in between. Here the CDR3 reads CASSIDRINSPLHF. CDR3 in DNA: TGTGCCAGTAGTATTGACAGAATAAATTCACCCCTCCACTTT.

V gene TRBV4-1 combines with J gene TRBJ2-7, with TRBD2 identical over 7 bases. The CDR3 loop spans 15 amino acids. With V trimmed by 0 bases and J by 4 bases, 6 bases remained unmatched. The V gene's germline CDR1 is MGHRA and CDR2 YSYEKL. CDR3 sequence (DNA): TGCGCCAGCAGCCAAGATCTAGCGGCGCCTTACGAGCAGTACTTC. It is translated as CASSQDLAAPYEQYF.

Details on this clone: A junction end diverges from the germline sequence, so it may reflect a read error. The rearrangement uses TRBV4-3 and TRBJ2-5; no firm D call. This CDR3 comprises 13 residues. CDR1 and CDR2 (germline): LGHNA, YSLEER. DNA of the CDR3: TGCGCCAGCAGCAAAGATCTCGGGGAGACCCAGTACTTC. This translates into CASSKDLGETQYF.

The genes are TRBV28 and TRBJ1-1; no clear D gene. V was clipped by 4 bases and J by 4 bases, with 19 bases between them. The CDR3 is made up of 16 amino acids. Germline V gives CDR1 MDHEN, CDR2 SYDVKM. DNA for the CDR3: TGTGCCAGCAGTTCCGTTAGGGAGCTCGAAGGCACTGAAGCTTTCTTT. Amino acids: CASSSVRELEGTEAFF.